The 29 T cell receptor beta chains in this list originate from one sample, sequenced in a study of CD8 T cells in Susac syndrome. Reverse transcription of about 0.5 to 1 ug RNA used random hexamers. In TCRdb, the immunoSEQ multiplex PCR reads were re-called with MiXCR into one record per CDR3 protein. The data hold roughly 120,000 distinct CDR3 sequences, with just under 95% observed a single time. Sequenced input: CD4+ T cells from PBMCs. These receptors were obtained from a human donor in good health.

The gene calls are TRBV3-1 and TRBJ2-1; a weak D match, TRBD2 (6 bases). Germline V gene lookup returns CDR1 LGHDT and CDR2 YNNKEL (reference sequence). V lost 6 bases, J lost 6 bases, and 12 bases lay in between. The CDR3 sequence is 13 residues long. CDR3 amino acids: CASSQTRFNEQFF. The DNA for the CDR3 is TGTGCCAGCAGTCAGACTAGGTTCAATGAGCAGTTCTTC.

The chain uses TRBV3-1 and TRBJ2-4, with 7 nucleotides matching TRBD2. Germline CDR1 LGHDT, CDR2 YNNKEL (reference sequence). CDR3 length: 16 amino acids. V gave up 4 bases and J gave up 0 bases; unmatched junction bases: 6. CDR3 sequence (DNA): TGTGCCAGCAGCCGACGGGGGGTCGTAGCCAAAAACATTCAGTACTTC. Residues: CASSRRGVVAKNIQYF.

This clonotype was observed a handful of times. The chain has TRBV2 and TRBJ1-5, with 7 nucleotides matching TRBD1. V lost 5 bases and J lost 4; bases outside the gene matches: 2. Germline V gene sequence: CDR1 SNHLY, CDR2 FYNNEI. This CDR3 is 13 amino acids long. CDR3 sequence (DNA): TGTGCCAGCAGTTGGGGACAGAATCAGCCCCAGCATTTT. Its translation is CASSWGQNQPQHF.

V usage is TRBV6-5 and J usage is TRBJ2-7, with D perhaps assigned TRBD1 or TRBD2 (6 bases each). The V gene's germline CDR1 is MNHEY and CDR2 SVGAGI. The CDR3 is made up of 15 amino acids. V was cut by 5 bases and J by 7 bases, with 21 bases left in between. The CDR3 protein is CASSAPPGAEREQYF. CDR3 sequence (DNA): TGTGCCAGCAGTGCCCCTCCGGGGGCAGAGAGGGAGCAGTACTTC.

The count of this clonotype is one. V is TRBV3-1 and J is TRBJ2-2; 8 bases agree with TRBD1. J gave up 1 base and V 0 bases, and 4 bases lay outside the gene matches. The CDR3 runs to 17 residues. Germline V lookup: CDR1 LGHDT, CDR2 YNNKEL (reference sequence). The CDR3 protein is CASSQDLGTGNTGELFF. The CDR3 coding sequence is TGTGCCAGCAGCCAAGATCTCGGGACAGGGAACACCGGGGAGCTGTTTTTT.

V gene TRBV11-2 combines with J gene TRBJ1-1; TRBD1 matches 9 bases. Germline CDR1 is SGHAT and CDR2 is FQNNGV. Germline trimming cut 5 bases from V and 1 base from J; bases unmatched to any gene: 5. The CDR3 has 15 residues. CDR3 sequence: CASSPWGQGNTEAFF. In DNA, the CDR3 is TGTGCCAGCAGCCCCTGGGGACAGGGGAACACTGAAGCTTTCTTT.

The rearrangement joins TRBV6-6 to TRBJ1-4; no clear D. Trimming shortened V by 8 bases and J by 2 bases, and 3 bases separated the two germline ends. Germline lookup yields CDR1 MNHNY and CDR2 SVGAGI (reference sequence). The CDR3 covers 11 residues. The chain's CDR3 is CASRTNEKLFF. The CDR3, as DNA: TGTGCCAGCCGGACTAATGAAAAACTGTTTTTT.

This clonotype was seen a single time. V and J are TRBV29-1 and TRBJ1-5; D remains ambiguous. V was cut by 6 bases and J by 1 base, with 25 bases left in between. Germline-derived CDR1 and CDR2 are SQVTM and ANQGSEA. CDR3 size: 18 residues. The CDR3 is CSVTSLGCRLVSNQPQHF. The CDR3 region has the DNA TGCAGCGTGACGTCCCTCGGATGCCGGCTGGTGAGCAATCAGCCCCAGCATTTT. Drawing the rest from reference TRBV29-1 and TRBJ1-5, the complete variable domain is SAVISQKPSRDICQRGTSLTIQCQVDSQVTMMFWYRQQPGQSLTLIATANQGSEATYESGFVIDKFPISRPNLTFSTLTVSNMSPEDSSIYLCSVTSLGCRLVSNQPQHFGDGTRLSIL.

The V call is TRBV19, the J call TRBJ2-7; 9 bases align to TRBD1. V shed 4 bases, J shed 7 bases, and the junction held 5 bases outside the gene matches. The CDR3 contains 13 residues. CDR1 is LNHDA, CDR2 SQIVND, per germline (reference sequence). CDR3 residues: CASSRTGEREQYF. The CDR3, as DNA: TGTGCCAGTAGTAGGACAGGGGAAAGGGAGCAGTACTTC.

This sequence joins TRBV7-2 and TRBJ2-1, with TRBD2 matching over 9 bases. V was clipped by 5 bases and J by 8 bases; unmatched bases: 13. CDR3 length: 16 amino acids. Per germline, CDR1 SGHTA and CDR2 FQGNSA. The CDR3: CASSKNSGRGLYEQFF. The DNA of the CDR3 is TGTGCCAGCAGCAAAAATAGCGGGAGAGGTTTATATGAGCAGTTCTTC. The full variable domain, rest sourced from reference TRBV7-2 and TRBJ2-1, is GAGVSQSPSNKVTEKGKDVELRCDPISGHTALYWYRQSLGQGLEFLIYFQGNSAPDKSGLPSDRFSAERTGGSVSTLTIQRTQQEDSAVYLCASSKNSGRGLYEQFFGPGTRLTVL.

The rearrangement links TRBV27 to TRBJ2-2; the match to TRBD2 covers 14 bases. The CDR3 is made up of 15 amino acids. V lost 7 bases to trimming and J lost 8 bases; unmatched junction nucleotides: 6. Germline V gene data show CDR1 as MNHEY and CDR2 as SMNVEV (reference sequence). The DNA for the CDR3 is TGTGCCAGCACCCCGGGACTAGCGGGAGCGGGGGAGCTGTTTTTT. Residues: CASTPGLAGAGELFF.

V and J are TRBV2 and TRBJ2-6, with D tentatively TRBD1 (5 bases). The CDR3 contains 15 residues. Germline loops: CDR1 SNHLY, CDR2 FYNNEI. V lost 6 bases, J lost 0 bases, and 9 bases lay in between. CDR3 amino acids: CASRKDTSGANVLTF. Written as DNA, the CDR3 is TGTGCCAGCAGAAAGGACACCTCTGGGGCCAACGTCCTGACTTTC.

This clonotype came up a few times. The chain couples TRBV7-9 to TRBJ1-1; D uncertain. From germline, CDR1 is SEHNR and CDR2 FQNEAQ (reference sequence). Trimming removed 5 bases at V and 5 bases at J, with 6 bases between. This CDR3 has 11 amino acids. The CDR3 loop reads CASSRRTEAFF. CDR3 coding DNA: TGTGCCAGCAGCCGGCGTACTGAAGCTTTCTTT.

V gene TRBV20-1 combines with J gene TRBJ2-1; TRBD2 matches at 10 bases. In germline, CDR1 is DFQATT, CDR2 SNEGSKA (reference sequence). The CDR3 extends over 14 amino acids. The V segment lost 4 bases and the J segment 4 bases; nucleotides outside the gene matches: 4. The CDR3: CSAMGTSVYNEQFF. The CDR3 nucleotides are TGCAGTGCTATGGGGACTAGCGTTTACAATGAGCAGTTCTTC.

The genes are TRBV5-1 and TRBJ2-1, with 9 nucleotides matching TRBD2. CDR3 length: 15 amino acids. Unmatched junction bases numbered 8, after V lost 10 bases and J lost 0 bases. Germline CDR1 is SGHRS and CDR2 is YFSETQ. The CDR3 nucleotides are TGCGCCGGAGGAGAAGCGGGGGGCTCCTACAATGAGCAGTTCTTC. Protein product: CAGGEAGGSYNEQFF.

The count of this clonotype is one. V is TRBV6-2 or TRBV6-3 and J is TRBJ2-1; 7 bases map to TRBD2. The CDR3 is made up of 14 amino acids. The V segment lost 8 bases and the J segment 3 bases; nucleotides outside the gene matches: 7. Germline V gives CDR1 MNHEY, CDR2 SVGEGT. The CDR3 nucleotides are TGTGCCAGCCTGCGGGAGCAGGGCTACAATGAGCAGTTCTTC. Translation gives CASLREQGYNEQFF.

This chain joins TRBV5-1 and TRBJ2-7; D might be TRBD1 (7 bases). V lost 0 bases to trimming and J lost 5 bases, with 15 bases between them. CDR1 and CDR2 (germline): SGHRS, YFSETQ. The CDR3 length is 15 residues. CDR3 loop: CASSLGAGGTDEQYF. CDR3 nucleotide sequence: TGCGCCAGCAGCTTGGGGGCAGGGGGGACCGACGAGCAGTACTTC.

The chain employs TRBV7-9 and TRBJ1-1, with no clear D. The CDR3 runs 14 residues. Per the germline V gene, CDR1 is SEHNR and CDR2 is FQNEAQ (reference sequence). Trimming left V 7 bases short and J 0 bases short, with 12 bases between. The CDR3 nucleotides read TGTGCCAGCACCTCGGAGCGCATGAACACTGAAGCTTTCTTT. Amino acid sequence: CASTSERMNTEAFF.

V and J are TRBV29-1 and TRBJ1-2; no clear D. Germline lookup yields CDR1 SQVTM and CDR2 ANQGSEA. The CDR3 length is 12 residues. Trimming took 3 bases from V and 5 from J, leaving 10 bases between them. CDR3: CSVDHRAYGYTF. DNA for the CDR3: TGCAGCGTTGATCATAGGGCGTATGGCTACACCTTC.

Here the CDR3 reads CSVEGTTYEQYF. The CDR3 region has the DNA TGCAGCGTTGAAGGGACCACCTACGAGCAGTACTTC. The chain employs TRBV29-1 and TRBJ2-7; D unclear. Germline V gene sequence: CDR1 SQVTM, CDR2 ANQGSEA. This CDR3 comprises 12 residues. V lost 1 base, J lost 2 bases, and 6 bases lay in between.

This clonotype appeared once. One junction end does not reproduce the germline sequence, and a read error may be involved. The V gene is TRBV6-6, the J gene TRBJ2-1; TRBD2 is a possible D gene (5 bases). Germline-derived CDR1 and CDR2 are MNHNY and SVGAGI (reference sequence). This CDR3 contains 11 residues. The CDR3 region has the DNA TGTGCCAGCAGAGAGCGGACCCCTATGGTCTTC. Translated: CASRERTPMVF.

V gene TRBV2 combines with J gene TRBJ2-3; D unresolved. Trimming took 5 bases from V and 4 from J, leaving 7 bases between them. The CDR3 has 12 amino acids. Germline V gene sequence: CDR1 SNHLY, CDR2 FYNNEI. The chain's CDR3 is CASSQRADTQYF. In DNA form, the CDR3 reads TGTGCCAGCAGTCAAAGAGCAGATACGCAGTATTTT.

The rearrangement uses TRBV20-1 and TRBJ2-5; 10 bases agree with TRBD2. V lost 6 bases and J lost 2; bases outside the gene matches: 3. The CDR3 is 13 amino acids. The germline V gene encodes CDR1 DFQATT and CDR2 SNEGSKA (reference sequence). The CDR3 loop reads CSAQTSGQETQYF. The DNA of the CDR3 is TGCAGTGCCCAGACTAGCGGGCAAGAGACCCAGTACTTC.

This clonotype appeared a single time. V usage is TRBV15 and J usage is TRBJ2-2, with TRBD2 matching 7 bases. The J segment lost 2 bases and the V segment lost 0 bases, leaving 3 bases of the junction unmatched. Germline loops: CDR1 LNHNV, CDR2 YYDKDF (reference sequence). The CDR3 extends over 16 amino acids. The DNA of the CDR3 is TGTGCCACCAGCAGAGAGGGGGGGTTAAACACCGGGGAGCTGTTTTTT. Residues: CATSREGGLNTGELFF.

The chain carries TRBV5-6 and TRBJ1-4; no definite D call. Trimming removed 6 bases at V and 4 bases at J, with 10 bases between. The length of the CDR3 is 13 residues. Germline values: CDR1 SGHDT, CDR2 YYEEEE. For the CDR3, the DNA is TGTGCCAGCAAGGAACGGAATAATGAAAAACTGTTTTTT. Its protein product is CASKERNNEKLFF.

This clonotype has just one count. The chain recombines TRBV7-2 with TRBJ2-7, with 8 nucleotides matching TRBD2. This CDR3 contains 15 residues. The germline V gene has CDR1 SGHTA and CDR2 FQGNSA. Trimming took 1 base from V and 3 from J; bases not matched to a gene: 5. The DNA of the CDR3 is TGTGCCAGCAGCTTAGGTCCTAGCGGGTACTACGAGCAGTACTTC. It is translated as CASSLGPSGYYEQYF.

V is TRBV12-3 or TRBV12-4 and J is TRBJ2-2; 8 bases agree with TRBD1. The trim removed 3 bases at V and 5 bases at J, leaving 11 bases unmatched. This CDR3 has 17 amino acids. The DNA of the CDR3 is TGTGCCAGCAGTTTTCCCAGGGGGCGAAGATGGACCGGGGAGCTGTTTTTT. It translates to CASSFPRGRRWTGELFF.

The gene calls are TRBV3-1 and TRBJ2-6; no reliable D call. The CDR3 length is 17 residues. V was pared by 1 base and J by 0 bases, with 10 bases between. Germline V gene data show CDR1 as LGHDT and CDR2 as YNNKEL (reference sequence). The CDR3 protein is CASSQGHYSSGANVLTF. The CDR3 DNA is TGTGCCAGCAGCCAAGGGCACTACAGCTCTGGGGCCAACGTCCTGACTTTC.

Here the CDR3 reads CASSRETGGYGYTF. The DNA for the CDR3 is TGCGCCAGCAGCCGAGAGACGGGAGGCTATGGCTACACCTTC. The chain carries TRBV5-1 and TRBJ1-2, with D uncertain. This CDR3 has 14 residues. In germline, CDR1 is SGHRS, CDR2 YFSETQ. V lost 4 bases to trimming and J lost 4 bases, with 14 bases between them. Together with reference TRBV5-1 and TRBJ1-2, the CDR3 gives the full variable domain: KAGVTQTPRYLIKTRGQQVTLSCSPISGHRSVSWYQQTPGQGLQFLFEYFSETQRNKGNFPGRFSGRQFSNSRSEMNVSTLELGDSALYLCASSRETGGYGYTFGSGTRLTVV.